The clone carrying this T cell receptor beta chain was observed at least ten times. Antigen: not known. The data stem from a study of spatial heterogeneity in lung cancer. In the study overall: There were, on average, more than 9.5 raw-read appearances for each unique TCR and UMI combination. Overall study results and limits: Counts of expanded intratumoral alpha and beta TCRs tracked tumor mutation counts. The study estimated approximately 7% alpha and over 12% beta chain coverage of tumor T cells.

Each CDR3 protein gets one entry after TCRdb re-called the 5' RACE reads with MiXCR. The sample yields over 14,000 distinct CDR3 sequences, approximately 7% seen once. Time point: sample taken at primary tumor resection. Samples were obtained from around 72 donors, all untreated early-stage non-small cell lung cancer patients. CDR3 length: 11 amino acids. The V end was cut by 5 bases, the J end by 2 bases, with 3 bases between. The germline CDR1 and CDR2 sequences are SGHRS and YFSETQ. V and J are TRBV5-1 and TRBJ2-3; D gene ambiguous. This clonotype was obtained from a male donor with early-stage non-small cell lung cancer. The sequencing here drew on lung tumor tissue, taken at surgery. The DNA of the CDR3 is TGCGCCAGCAGTCACACAGATACGCAGTATTTT. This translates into CASSHTDTQYF.